Below, 13 T cell receptor beta chains from the same sample are listed, as sequenced in a study of CD8+ T cells in alopecia areata. The sequencing template was cDNA reverse transcribed from extracted RNA. Assay used: immunoSEQ multiplex PCR; TCRdb lists only in-frame clones, some missing. The sample shows 200,000 to 250,000 clones, 64% of them seen only once. This sample's treatment: oral pan-JAK inhibitor, 5-10 mg twice daily. Here the sequenced sample was CD4+ T cells sorted from blood, taken at week 4, from a patient treated with tofacitinib. The receptors originated from a human donor with alopecia areata.

This chain joins TRBV6-5 and TRBJ2-5, with a tentative D call TRBD2 (5 bases). V was cut by 4 bases and J by 6 bases, with 21 bases left in between. Germline CDR1 and CDR2: MNHEY and SVGAGI. The CDR3 sequence is 16 residues long. CDR3 bases: TGTGCCAGCAGTTCCCCGGCCAGCGGAGGATTGCAGACCCAGTACTTC. This gives the protein CASSSPASGGLQTQYF.

The CDR3 DNA reads TGTGCCAGCAGCTTAGTAGGGTGGGGAGTCACAGATACGCAGTATTTT. As protein: CASSLVGWGVTDTQYF. The chain recombines TRBV7-2 with TRBJ2-3; a possible D gene is TRBD2 (5 bases). The CDR3 sequence is 16 residues long. V gave up 1 base and J gave up 2 bases, with 13 bases separating them. Germline loops: CDR1 SGHTA, CDR2 FQGNSA.

This clone was counted between two and nine times. V gene TRBV7-9 combines with J gene TRBJ2-3, with D perhaps matching TRBD2 (5 bases). The germline V and J ends were trimmed by 1 base and 2 bases, with 16 bases remaining between them. This CDR3 has 17 amino acids. CDR1 is SEHNR, CDR2 FQNEAQ, per germline (reference sequence). The CDR3 loop reads CASSLGVALGTTDTQYF. As DNA, the CDR3 is TGTGCCAGCAGCTTAGGGGTGGCACTAGGAACCACAGATACGCAGTATTTT.

V and J are TRBV11-2 and TRBJ1-6; D not certain. The CDR3 spans 14 residues. Germline CDR1 is SGHAT and CDR2 is FQNNGV. Trimming removed 0 bases from V and 10 bases from J, with 10 bases in between. CDR3 DNA: TGTGCCAGCAGCTTAGAACGGACTGTATCACCCCTCCACTTT. Translating it yields CASSLERTVSPLHF. The full variable domain, its missing parts supplied by reference TRBV11-2 and TRBJ1-6, is EAGVAQSPRYKIIEKRQSVAFWCNPISGHATLYWYQQILGQGPKLLIQFQNNGVVDDSQLPKDRFSAERLKGVDSTLKIQPAKLEDSAVYLCASSLERTVSPLHFGNGTRLTVT.

This clone occurred once. The genes are TRBV7-2 and TRBJ1-1, with D possibly TRBD1 on 6 matching bases. Germline CDR1 and CDR2: SGHTA and FQGNSA. CDR3 length: 14 residues. The V end lost 5 bases, the J end lost 3 bases, and 13 bases lay between the germline ends. CDR3: CASSAGHPDTEAFF. DNA of the CDR3: TGTGCCAGCAGCGCGGGACATCCGGACACTGAAGCTTTCTTT.

The chain has TRBV30 and TRBJ1-6; D is unclear. V was pared by 3 bases and J by 6 bases, with 12 bases between. Germline CDR1 GTSNPN, CDR2 SVGIG (reference sequence). The CDR3 has 14 amino acids. The CDR3 bases are TGTGCCTGGAGATTGCCGGTTGGTAATTCACCCCTCCACTTT. This gives the protein CAWRLPVGNSPLHF.

Only one count was recorded for this clone. This chain links TRBV4-3 with TRBJ1-2, with D perhaps matching TRBD1 (5 bases). The germline CDR1 and CDR2 sequences are LGHNA and YSLEER. The CDR3 spans 17 residues. V gave up 3 bases and J gave up 4 bases, with 21 bases separating them. CDR3 nucleotide sequence: TGCGCCAGCAGCCAGGCGGCGGGGGGGTTTCCGGGCTATGGCTACACCTTC. Encoded protein: CASSQAAGGFPGYGYTF.

This clone came up many times. The chain joins TRBV7-2 to TRBJ2-1; 8 bases are shared with TRBD1. The length of the CDR3 is 12 residues. Germline assignment: CDR1 SGHTA and CDR2 FQGNSA. Losses at the gene ends were 1 base for V and 15 bases for J; bases not matched to a gene: 5. DNA of the CDR3: TGTGCCAGCAGCTTAGGGGGACAGGACCGGTTCTTC. Protein product: CASSLGGQDRFF. The full variable domain, with the rest looked up from reference TRBV7-2 and TRBJ2-1, is GAGVSQSPSNKVTEKGKDVELRCDPISGHTALYWYRQSLGQGLEFLIYFQGNSAPDKSGLPSDRFSAERTGGSVSTLTIQRTQQEDSAVYLCASSLGGQDRFFGPGTRLTVL.

The CDR3: CASRGGAGANVLTF. The CDR3 DNA sequence: TGTGCCAGCAGGGGAGGGGCTGGGGCCAACGTCCTGACTTTC. The chain uses TRBV2 and TRBJ2-6; the match to TRBD2 covers 7 bases. The length of the CDR3 is 14 residues. Looked up from germline, CDR1 is SNHLY and CDR2 is FYNNEI. Losses at the gene ends were 6 bases for V and 2 bases for J; bases not matched to a gene: 1.

This clone has a handful of counts. The CDR3 DNA reads as TGTGCCAGCAGTGTCTGGAGCACTGAAGCTTTCTTT. Its translation is CASSVWSTEAFF. The rearrangement joins TRBV2 to TRBJ1-1; no firm D call. Between the trimmed V and J ends, which lost 4 bases and 4 bases, there was a span of 7 bases. CDR3 length equals 12 residues. The germline V gene has CDR1 SNHLY and CDR2 FYNNEI.

This clone is a singleton in its sample. CDR3 DNA: TGCAGCGTTGGCAGGGTTGAAGGAGACACTGAAGCTTTCTTT. Translating it yields CSVGRVEGDTEAFF. The rearrangement uses TRBV29-1 and TRBJ1-1, with a tentative D call TRBD1 (5 bases). The CDR3 contains 14 residues. V was shortened by 4 bases and J by 3 bases, with 15 bases between the two germline ends. CDR1 and CDR2 (germline): SQVTM, ANQGSEA. Full variable domain (outside the CDR3, taken from reference TRBV29-1 and TRBJ1-1): SAVISQKPSRDICQRGTSLTIQCQVDSQVTMMFWYRQQPGQSLTLIATANQGSEATYESGFVIDKFPISRPNLTFSTLTVSNMSPEDSSIYLCSVGRVEGDTEAFFGQGTRLTVV.

The count of this clone is one. At one end the junction does not follow the germline gene, possibly because of a read error. The V gene is TRBV30, the J gene TRBJ1-1; D is perhaps TRBD1 (5 bases). Germline-derived CDR1 and CDR2 are GTSNPN and SVGIG (reference sequence). This CDR3 spans 14 amino acids. The CDR3 nucleotides read TGTGCCTGGATGACGGGACGGGCGAACGCTGAAGCTTTCTTT. It is translated as CAWMTGRANAEAFF. Full variable domain (remainder filled in from reference TRBV30 and TRBJ1-1): SQTIHQWPATLVQPVGSPLSLECTVEGTSNPNLYWYRQAAGRGLQLLFYSVGIGQISSEVPQNLSASRPQDRQFILSSKKLLLSDSGFYLCAWMTGRANAEAFFGQGTRLTVV.

The chain is built from TRBV27 and TRBJ2-3; 7 bases agree with TRBD1. CDR1 is MNHEY and CDR2 is SMNVEV in the germline V gene (reference sequence). This CDR3 has 19 residues. Losses at the gene ends were 4 bases for V and 2 bases for J; bases not matched to a gene: 18. The CDR3 sequence: CASSSHLRDRRGFTDTQYF. The CDR3 DNA is TGTGCCAGCAGTTCCCACCTACGGGACAGACGGGGATTCACAGATACGCAGTATTTT.